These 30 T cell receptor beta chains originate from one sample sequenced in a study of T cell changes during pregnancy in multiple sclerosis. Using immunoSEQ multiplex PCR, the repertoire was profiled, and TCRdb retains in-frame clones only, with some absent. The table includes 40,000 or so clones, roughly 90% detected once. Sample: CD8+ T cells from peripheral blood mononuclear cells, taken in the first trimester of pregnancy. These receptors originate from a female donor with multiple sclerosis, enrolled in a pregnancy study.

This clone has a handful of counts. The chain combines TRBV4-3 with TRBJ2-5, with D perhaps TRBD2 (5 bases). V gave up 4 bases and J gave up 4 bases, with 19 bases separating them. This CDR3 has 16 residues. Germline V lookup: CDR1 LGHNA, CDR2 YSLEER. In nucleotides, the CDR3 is TGCGCCAGCAGCCTCCGGCCCCCGGGCGAGGGAGAGACCCAGTACTTC. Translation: CASSLRPPGEGETQYF.

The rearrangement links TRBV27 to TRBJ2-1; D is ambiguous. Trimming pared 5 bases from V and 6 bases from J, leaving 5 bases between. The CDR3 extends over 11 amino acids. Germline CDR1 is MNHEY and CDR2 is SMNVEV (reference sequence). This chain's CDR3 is CASSGGNEQFF. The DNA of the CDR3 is TGTGCCAGCAGTGGCGGCAATGAGCAGTTCTTC.

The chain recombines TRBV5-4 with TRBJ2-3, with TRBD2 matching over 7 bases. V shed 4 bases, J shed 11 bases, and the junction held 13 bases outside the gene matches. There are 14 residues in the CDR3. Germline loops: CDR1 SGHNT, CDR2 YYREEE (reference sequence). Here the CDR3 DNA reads TGTGCCAGCAGCCTCGAGGGGAGGGGAGCGATGCAGTATTTT. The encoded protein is CASSLEGRGAMQYF.

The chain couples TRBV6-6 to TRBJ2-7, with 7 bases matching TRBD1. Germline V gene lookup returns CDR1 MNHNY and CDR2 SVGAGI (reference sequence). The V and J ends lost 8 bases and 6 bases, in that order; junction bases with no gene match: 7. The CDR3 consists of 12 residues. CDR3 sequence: CASWGQLSEQYF. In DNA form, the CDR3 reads TGTGCCAGCTGGGGACAGCTTAGCGAGCAGTACTTC.

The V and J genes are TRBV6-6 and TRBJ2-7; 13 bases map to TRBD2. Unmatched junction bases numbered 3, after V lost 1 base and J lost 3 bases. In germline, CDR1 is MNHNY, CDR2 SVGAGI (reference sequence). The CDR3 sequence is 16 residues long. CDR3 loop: CASSYYTSGGDYEQYF. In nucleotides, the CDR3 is TGTGCCAGCAGTTACTACACTAGCGGGGGGGACTACGAGCAGTACTTC.

DNA of the CDR3: TGTGCCAGCAGCCCGACTAGCGGGGAGCCAGATACGCAGTATTTT. Amino acid sequence: CASSPTSGEPDTQYF. The rearrangement uses TRBV7-9 and TRBJ2-3; 11 bases align to TRBD2. The CDR3 loop spans 15 amino acids. With 5 bases clipped from V and 4 bases from J, the junction kept 5 bases outside the gene matches. Germline V gene lookup returns CDR1 SEHNR and CDR2 FQNEAQ (reference sequence).

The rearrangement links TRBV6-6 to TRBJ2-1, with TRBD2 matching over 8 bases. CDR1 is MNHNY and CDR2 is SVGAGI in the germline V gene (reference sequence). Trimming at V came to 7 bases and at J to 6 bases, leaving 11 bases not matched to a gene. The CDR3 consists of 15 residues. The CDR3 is CASTQHGGGRNEQFF. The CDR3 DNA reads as TGTGCCAGCACTCAACACGGGGGGGGGCGCAATGAGCAGTTCTTC.

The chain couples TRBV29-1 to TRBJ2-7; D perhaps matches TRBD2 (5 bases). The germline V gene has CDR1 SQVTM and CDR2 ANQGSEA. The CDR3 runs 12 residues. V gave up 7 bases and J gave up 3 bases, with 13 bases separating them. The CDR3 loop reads CSAWTGNYEQYF. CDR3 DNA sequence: TGCAGCGCCTGGACGGGAAACTACGAGCAGTACTTC.

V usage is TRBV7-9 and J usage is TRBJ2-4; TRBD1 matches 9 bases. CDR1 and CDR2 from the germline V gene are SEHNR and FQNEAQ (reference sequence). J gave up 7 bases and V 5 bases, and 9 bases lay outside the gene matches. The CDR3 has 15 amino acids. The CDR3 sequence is CASSAPGTGMNIQYF. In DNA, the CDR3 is TGTGCCAGCAGCGCCCCCGGGACAGGGATGAACATTCAGTACTTC. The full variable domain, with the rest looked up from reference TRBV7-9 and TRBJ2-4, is DTGVSQNPRHKITKRGQNVTFRCDPISEHNRLYWYRQTLGQGPEFLTYFQNEAQLEKSRLLSDRFSAERPKGSFSTLEIQRTEQGDSAMYLCASSAPGTGMNIQYFGAGTRLSVL.

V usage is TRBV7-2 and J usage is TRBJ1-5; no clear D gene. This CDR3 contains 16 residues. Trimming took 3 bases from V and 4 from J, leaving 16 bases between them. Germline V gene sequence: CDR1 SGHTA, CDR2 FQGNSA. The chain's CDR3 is CASSFTAAVYNQPQHF. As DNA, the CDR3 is TGTGCCAGCAGCTTTACAGCGGCAGTTTATAATCAGCCCCAGCATTTT.

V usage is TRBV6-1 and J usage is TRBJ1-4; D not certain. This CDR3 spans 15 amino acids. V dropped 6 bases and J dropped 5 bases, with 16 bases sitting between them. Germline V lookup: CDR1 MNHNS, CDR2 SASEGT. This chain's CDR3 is CASSQQAGGNEKLFF. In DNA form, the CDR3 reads TGTGCCAGCAGCCAGCAGGCAGGCGGGAATGAAAAACTGTTTTTT.

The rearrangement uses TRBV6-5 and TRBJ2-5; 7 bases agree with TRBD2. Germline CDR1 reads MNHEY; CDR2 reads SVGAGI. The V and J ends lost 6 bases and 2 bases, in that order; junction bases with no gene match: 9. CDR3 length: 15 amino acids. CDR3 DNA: TGTGCCAGCAGCCACTCGAGCGGGGATCAAGAGACCCAGTACTTC. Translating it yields CASSHSSGDQETQYF.

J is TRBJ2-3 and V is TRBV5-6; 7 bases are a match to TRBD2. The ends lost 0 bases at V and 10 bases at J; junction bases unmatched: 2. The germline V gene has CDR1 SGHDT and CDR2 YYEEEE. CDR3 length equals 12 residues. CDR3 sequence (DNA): TGTGCCAGCAGCTTGGGCGCGGGGGCGCAGTATTTT. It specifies CASSLGAGAQYF.

DNA for the CDR3: TGTGCCAGCTCGGGTACAGGGGGGCATTCACCCCTCCACTTT. As protein: CASSGTGGHSPLHF. The chain recombines TRBV2 with TRBJ1-6, with 8 bases lining up with TRBD1. The CDR3 covers 14 residues. The V gene end was trimmed by 8 bases and the J gene end by 8 bases; junction bases not matched to a gene: 8. The germline CDR1 and CDR2 sequences are SNHLY and FYNNEI. Variable domain in full (rest from reference TRBV2 and TRBJ1-6): EPEVTQTPSHQVTQMGQEVILRCVPISNHLYFYWYRQILGQKVEFLVSFYNNEISEKSEIFDDQFSVERPDGSNFTLKIRSTKLEDSAMYFCASSGTGGHSPLHFGNGTRLTVT.

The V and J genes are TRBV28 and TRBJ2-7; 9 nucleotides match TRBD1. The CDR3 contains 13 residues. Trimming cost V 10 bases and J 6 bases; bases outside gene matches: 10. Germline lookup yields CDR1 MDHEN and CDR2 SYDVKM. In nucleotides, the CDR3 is TGTGCCATCCAGCCGGGACAGGGTCGCGAGCAGTACTTC. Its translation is CAIQPGQGREQYF.

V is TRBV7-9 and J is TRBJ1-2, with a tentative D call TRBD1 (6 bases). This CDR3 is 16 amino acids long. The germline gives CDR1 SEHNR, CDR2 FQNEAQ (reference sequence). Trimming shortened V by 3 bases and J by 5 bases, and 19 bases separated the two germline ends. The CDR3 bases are TGTGCCAGCAGCTTGTCCTCGACAGGCGCAGGGTATGGCTACACCTTC. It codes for CASSLSSTGAGYGYTF.

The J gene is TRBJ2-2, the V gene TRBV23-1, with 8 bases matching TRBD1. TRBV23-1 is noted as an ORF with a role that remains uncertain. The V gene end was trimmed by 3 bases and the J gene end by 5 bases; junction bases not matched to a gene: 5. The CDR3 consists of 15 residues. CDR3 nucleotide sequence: TGCGCCAGCAGTCACAGGGGGCGGATTACCGGGGAGCTGTTTTTT. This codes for CASSHRGRITGELFF.

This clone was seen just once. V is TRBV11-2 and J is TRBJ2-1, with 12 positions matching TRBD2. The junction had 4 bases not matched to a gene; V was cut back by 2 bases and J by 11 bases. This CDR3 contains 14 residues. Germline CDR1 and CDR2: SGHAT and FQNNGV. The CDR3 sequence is CASSLPLAGGQQFF. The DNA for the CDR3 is TGTGCCAGCAGCTTACCACTAGCGGGGGGCCAGCAGTTCTTC. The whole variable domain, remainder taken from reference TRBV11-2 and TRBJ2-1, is EAGVAQSPRYKIIEKRQSVAFWCNPISGHATLYWYQQILGQGPKLLIQFQNNGVVDDSQLPKDRFSAERLKGVDSTLKIQPAKLEDSAVYLCASSLPLAGGQQFFGPGTRLTVL.

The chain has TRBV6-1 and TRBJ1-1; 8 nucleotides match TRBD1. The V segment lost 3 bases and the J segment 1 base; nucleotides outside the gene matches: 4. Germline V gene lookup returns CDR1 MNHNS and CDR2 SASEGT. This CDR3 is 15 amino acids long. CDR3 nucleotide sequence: TGTGCCAGCAGTGATTTAGGACAGGGGAACACTGAAGCTTTCTTT. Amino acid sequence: CASSDLGQGNTEAFF.

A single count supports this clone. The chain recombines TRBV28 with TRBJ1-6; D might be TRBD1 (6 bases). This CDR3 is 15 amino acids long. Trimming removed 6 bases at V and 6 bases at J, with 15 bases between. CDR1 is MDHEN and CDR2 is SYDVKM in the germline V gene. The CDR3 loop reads CASSPITGSNSPLHF. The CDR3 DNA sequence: TGTGCCAGCAGCCCCATAACAGGGAGTAATTCACCCCTCCACTTT.

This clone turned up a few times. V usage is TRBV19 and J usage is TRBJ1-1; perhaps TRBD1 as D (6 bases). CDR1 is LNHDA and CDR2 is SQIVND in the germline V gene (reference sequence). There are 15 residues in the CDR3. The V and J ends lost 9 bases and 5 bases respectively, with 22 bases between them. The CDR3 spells CASQRLRDQGTEAFF. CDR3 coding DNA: TGTGCCAGCCAACGACTCCGGGACCAGGGGACTGAAGCTTTCTTT.

The CDR3 sequence is CASSLMSSGVSSYNEQFF. CDR3 bases: TGTGCCAGCAGCTTAATGAGTAGCGGGGTTTCGTCCTACAATGAGCAGTTCTTC. The rearrangement joins TRBV7-8 to TRBJ2-1; 8 bases line up with TRBD2. This CDR3 is built from 18 residues. Germline V CDR1 and CDR2: SGHVS, FQNEAQ. After removal of 2 bases from V and 1 base from J, the junction contained 10 bases not matched to a gene.

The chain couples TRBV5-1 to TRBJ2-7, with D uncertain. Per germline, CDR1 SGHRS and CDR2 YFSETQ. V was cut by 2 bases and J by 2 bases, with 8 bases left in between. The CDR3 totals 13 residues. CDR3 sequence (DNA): TGCGCCAGCAGCTTCCCAGGTACCTACGAGCAGTACTTC. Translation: CASSFPGTYEQYF.

CDR3 sequence: CSVPQVNYGYTF. The CDR3 DNA reads as TGCAGCGTCCCACAGGTTAACTATGGCTACACCTTC. The J gene is TRBJ1-2, the V gene TRBV29-1, with D perhaps TRBD1 (5 bases). The CDR3 totals 12 residues. Looked up from germline, CDR1 is SQVTM and CDR2 is ANQGSEA. Trimming stripped 6 bases from V and 1 base from J, with 9 bases between.

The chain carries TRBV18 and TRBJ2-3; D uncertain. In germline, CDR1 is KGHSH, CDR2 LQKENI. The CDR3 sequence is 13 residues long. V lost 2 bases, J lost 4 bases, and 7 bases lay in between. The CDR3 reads CASSPIKPDTQYF. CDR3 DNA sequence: TGTGCCAGCTCACCAATTAAGCCAGATACGCAGTATTTT.

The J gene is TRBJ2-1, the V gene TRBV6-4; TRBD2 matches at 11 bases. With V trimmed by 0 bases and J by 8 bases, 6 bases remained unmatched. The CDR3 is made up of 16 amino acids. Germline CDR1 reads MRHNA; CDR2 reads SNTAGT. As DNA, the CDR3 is TGTGCCAGCAGTGACTCTATAGCGGGGGGGCGAGATGAGCAGTTCTTC. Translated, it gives CASSDSIAGGRDEQFF.

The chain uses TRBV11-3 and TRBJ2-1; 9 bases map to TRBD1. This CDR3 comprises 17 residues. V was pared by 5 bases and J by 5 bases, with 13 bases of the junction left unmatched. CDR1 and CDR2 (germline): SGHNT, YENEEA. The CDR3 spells CASSAFREQGAHNEQFF. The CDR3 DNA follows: TGTGCCAGCAGCGCCTTTAGAGAACAGGGGGCACACAATGAGCAGTTCTTC.

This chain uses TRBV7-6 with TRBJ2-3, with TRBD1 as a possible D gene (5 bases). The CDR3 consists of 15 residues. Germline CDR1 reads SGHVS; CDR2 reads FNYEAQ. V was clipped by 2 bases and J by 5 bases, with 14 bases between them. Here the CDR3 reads CASSLPWGGRDTQYF. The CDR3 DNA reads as TGTGCCAGCAGCTTACCATGGGGCGGTCGAGATACGCAGTATTTT.

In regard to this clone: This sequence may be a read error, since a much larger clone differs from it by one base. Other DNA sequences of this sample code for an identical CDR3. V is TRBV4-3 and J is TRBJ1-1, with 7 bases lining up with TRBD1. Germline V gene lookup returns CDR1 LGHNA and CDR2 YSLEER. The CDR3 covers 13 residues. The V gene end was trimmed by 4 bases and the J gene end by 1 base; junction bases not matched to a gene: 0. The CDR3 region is CASSRTGNTEAFF. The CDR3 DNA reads TGCGCCAGCAGCCGGACAGGGAACACTGAAGCTTTCTTT.

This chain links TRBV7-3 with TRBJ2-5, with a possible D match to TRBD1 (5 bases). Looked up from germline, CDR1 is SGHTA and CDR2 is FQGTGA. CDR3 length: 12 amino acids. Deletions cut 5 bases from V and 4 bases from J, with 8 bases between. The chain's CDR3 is CASSAGLETQYF. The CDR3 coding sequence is TGTGCCAGCAGCGCAGGGTTAGAGACCCAGTACTTC.